This entry concerns a single T cell receptor (beta chain). The method was immunoSEQ multiplex PCR; TCRdb's version includes in-frame clones alone and lacks a portion of them. The sample includes 2.5 million or so clones, roughly 92% of them seen just once. This sample stems from a study of shared clonotypes between healthy human individuals. This receptor was identified in a man between 18 and 35 years old in good health. Sequenced: naive CD4+ T cells sorted from blood. Subset meaning: CD45RA+ positively selected.

This chain's CDR3 is CAISESSGHEQYF. CDR3 sequence (DNA): TGTGCCATCAGTGAATCTAGCGGACACGAGCAGTACTTC. The chain recombines TRBV10-3 with TRBJ2-5; 7 nucleotides match TRBD2. The DNA end is a closer match to TRBJ2-7, so the J assignment may be wrong. The CDR3 totals 13 residues. Germline CDR1 is ENHRY and CDR2 is SYGVKD.